What follows describes a single T cell receptor beta chain. The data belong to a study of T cell responses to AZD1222 COVID-19 vaccine. V was pared by 10 bases and J by 4 bases, with 15 bases between. This CDR3 comprises 13 residues. Germline-derived CDR1 and CDR2 are SNHLY and FYNNEI. Some clones are missing from TCRdb's copy, which holds only in-frame ones; the method was immunoSEQ multiplex PCR. The repertoire holds more than 150,000 clones, 70% to 90% seen once, with 5% to 7.5% in the top ten. The sequence came from an adult in good health. This chain connects TRBV2 to TRBJ2-3; D gene ambiguous. Material: peripheral blood, obtained on day 0 of AZD1222 vaccination. The CDR3 region has the DNA TGTGCCACGATGGGTGGGGTGGCAGATACGCAGTATTTT. As protein: CATMGGVADTQYF.